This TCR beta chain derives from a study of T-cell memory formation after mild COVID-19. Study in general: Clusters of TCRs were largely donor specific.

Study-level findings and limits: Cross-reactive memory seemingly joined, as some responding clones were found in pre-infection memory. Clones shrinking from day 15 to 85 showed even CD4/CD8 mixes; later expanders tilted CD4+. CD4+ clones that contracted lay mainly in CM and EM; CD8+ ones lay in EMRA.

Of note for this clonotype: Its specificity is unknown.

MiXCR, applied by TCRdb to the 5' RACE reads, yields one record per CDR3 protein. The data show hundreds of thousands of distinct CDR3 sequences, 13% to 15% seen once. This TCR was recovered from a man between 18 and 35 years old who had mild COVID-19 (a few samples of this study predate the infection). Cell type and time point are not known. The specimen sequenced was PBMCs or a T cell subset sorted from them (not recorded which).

The CDR3 loop is CAVSDYYNSPLHF. In nucleotides, the CDR3 is TGTGCCGTCTCAGACTACTATAATTCACCCCTCCACTTT. V and J are TRBV19 and TRBJ1-6; no firm D call. This CDR3 contains 13 residues. Germline-derived CDR1 and CDR2 are LNHDA and SQIVND (reference sequence). Deletions cut 11 bases from V and 3 bases from J, with 11 bases between.